What follows describes a single T cell receptor (beta chain). The V gene lost 0 bases and the J gene lost 2 bases, with 15 bases spanning the gap. Germline lookup yields CDR1 SGHRS and CDR2 YFSETQ. CDR3 size: 16 residues. Seattle-derived patients entered the study during active infection and were followed longitudinally. Some clones are missing from TCRdb's copy, which holds only in-frame ones; the method was immunoSEQ multiplex PCR. The data contain 70,000 to 95,000 clones, roughly 80% of them seen just once; the ten biggest clones take up just over 35%. This sample was included in a study of blood T cell repertoires in COVID-19. Overall study context: T cells, B-cell-depleted T cells, or PBMCs supplied cDNA or gDNA.

The chain employs TRBV5-1 and TRBJ2-7; tentative D call: TRBD2 (6 bases). The receptor's source is a man in his sixties with COVID-19, enrolled during active disease. Sequences were obtained from peripheral blood. The CDR3 DNA follows: TGCGCCAGCAGCTTGGCGAGGGGACTTTCCACCTACGAGCAGTACTTC. It yields the protein CASSLARGLSTYEQYF.